Listed below are T cell receptor beta chains from one sample, sequenced in a study of cytomegalovirus exposure and HLA in healthy donors. TCRdb's table, derived via immunoSEQ multiplex PCR, lists solely in-frame clones and lacks some. The data hold about 160,000 clones, with over 70% observed a single time. The material sequenced was PBMCs. The receptors were gathered from a woman younger than 45 in good health and CMV-seronegative. CDR3s include the opening cysteine and the closing phenylalanine or tryptophan. D genes are given only for firm matches. Clone size is stated in some rows and not others, as once, few, many or a class when expanded.

cdr3_length	v_call	d_call	clone_size	j_call	cdr3_nt	cdr3_aa
11	TRBV2	NA	few	TRBJ1-1	TGTGCCGCACAGGGTGACACTGAAGCTTTCTTT	CAAQGDTEAFF
15	TRBV4-2	TRBD1	few	TRBJ1-2	TGTGCCAGCAGCGCCGGGACAGCCCCTAACTATGGCTACACCTTC	CASSAGTAPNYGYTF
15	TRBV7-6	NA	NA	TRBJ2-1	TGTGCCAGCAGCTTAGCGCATGGCGGGGCACATGAGCAGTTCTTC	CASSLAHGGAHEQFF
15	TRBV6-8	TRBD1	NA	TRBJ2-5	TGTGCCAGCAGTTTTAAGGGGGCATTACAAGAGACCCAGTACTTC	CASSFKGALQETQYF
16	TRBV6-1	NA	NA	TRBJ1-4	TGTGCCAGCAGTGAAAAGGTCAGCGCAACTAATGAAAAACTGTTTTTT	CASSEKVSATNEKLFF
17	TRBV5-4	TRBD1	NA	TRBJ2-6	TGTGCCAGCAGCTTCGGACAGGGGACCTTTGGGGCCAACGTCCTGACTTTC	CASSFGQGTFGANVLTF
14	TRBV9	NA	NA	TRBJ1-2	TGTGCCAGCAGCGTAGCCGGAGAGAGCTATGGCTACACCTTC	CASSVAGESYGYTF
14	TRBV7-8	TRBD1	NA	TRBJ1-1	TGTGCCAGCAGCAACCCAGGGGGAAGCACTGAAGCTTTCTTT	CASSNPGGSTEAFF
16	TRBV6-6	TRBD1	NA	TRBJ2-1	TGTGCCAGCAGTTACGGACAGGAGAGCTCCTACAATGAGCAGTTCTTC	CASSYGQESSYNEQFF
14	TRBV28	NA	NA	TRBJ1-1	TGTGCCAGCAGTTCCGGGAAAGGAACGGCTGAAGCTTTCTTT	CASSSGKGTAEAFF
16	TRBV7-9	TRBD1	few	TRBJ1-1	TGTGCCAGCAGCTTACCCGGGACAGGGGGGAGCACTGAAGCTTTCTTT	CASSLPGTGGSTEAFF
15	TRBV7-8	TRBD2	once	TRBJ2-1	TGTGCCAGCAGCTTTCGGGGGGGCCTCTACAATGAGCAGTTCTTC	CASSFRGGLYNEQFF
13	TRBV27	TRBD1	NA	TRBJ2-7	TGTGCCAGCAAGAGGGGGACAGCCTACGAGCAGTACTTC	CASKRGTAYEQYF
14	TRBV28	NA	NA	TRBJ1-2	TGTGCCAGCCGGGAATCGGCTGGGAACTATGGCTACACCTTC	CASRESAGNYGYTF
17	TRBV11-2	TRBD2	NA	TRBJ2-1	TGTGCCAGCACCCAACTAGCGGGGTCAAACTCCTACAATGAGCAGTTCTTC	CASTQLAGSNSYNEQFF
14	TRBV5-5	NA	NA	TRBJ2-7	TGTGCCAGCAGCCCCGTCGGCGGAGGGATCGAGCAGTACTTC	CASSPVGGGIEQYF
14	TRBV5-6	NA	NA	TRBJ1-1	TGTGCCAGCAGCTTGATAGGGGGGAACACTGAAGCTTTCTTT	CASSLIGGNTEAFF
14	TRBV6-5	TRBD1	NA	TRBJ1-2	TGTGCCAGCAGGACGACAGGGGAGTTCCCTGGCTACACCTTC	CASRTTGEFPGYTF
15	TRBV9	NA	NA	TRBJ1-2	TGTGCCAGCAGCGGCCCCCTGGGCAGGGCACATGGCTACACCTTC	CASSGPLGRAHGYTF
14	TRBV19	TRBD1	NA	TRBJ2-3	TGTGCCAGTAGTGTACAGGGGGGAACAGATACGCAGTATTTT	CASSVQGGTDTQYF
14	TRBV7-6	TRBD1	NA	TRBJ1-1	TGTGCCAGCAGCCTGACAGGGCAAAAAACTGAAGCTTTCTTT	CASSLTGQKTEAFF
13	TRBV18	NA	NA	TRBJ1-1	TGTGCCAGCTCCCCGGACATGAACACTGAAGCTTTCTTT	CASSPDMNTEAFF
15	TRBV6-6	TRBD1	NA	TRBJ2-7	TGTGCCAGCACCTCGGAGACAGGGGGCTATAGCGAGCAGTACTTC	CASTSETGGYSEQYF
16	TRBV10-3	TRBD2	NA	TRBJ2-7	TGTGCCATCAGTATCGCGACTAGCGGCGTCGGGGGGGAGCAGTACTTC	CAISIATSGVGGEQYF
13	TRBV7-2	NA	NA	TRBJ1-6	TGTGCCAGCAGCCCCACCCTATATTCACCCCTCCACTTT	CASSPTLYSPLHF
15	TRBV5-6	TRBD1	NA	TRBJ1-1	TGTGCCAGCAGCTTCTGGACAGGACAGAACACTGAAGCTTTCTTT	CASSFWTGQNTEAFF
14	TRBV5-1	NA	NA	TRBJ1-1	TGCGCCAGCAGGCCTACAGGGATGAACACTGAAGCTTTCTTT	CASRPTGMNTEAFF
14	TRBV5-6	NA	NA	TRBJ1-1	TGTGCCAGCAGCTTGGGGGGCGGTAGAACTGAAGCTTTCTTT	CASSLGGGRTEAFF
14	TRBV30	NA	once	TRBJ2-7	TGTGCCTGGAGTGTCGCCGACAACTCCTACGAGCAGTACTTC	CAWSVADNSYEQYF
12	TRBV9	NA	NA	TRBJ2-1	TGTGCCAGCAGCGAGGTGGAGGGGAGGCAGTTCTTC	CASSEVEGRQFF
14	TRBV5-1	TRBD1	NA	TRBJ1-4	TGCGCCAGCAGCTTGGGACAGGGGAATGAAAAACTGTTTTTT	CASSLGQGNEKLFF
11	TRBV30	NA	few	TRBJ1-2	TGTGCCTGGAGTGTAGGGAGAGGCTACACCTTC	CAWSVGRGYTF
12	TRBV6-1	NA	NA	TRBJ2-1	TGTGCAGAAGGGGGGGGTTGGAATGAGCAGTTCTTC	CAEGGGWNEQFF
12	TRBV29-1	NA	few	TRBJ2-3	TGCAGCGTTGTTGCCTCCCCGGTTACGCAGTATTTT	CSVVASPVTQYF
16	TRBV11-2	TRBD1	NA	TRBJ2-7	TGTGCCAGCAGCTTAGATCACAGGGGGTTTACCTACGAGCAGTACTTC	CASSLDHRGFTYEQYF
16	TRBV5-4	TRBD2	NA	TRBJ2-7	TGTGCCAGCAGCTTCGTAGCGGGGGCTCCCTCAGGCGAGCAGTACTTC	CASSFVAGAPSGEQYF
22	TRBV5-1	TRBD2	NA	TRBJ2-1	TGCGCCAGCAGCTTGGAAGGGGCACCCGGGACTAGCGGGCCTAGCTCCTACAATGAGCAGTTCTTC	CASSLEGAPGTSGPSSYNEQFF
13	TRBV19	TRBD1	NA	TRBJ2-5	TGTGCCAGTGCGGACAGGAACCAAGAGACCCAGTACTTC	CASADRNQETQYF
15	TRBV14	NA	NA	TRBJ1-1	TGTGCCAGCAGCCAGGTAGGGGGAATGAACACTGAAGCTTTCTTT	CASSQVGGMNTEAFF
15	TRBV19	NA	few	TRBJ1-2	TGTGCCAGTAGTCCCTCCGAGAGGGTGGTGTATGGCTACACCTTC	CASSPSERVVYGYTF
16	TRBV11-2	TRBD1	NA	TRBJ2-7	TGTGCCAGCAGCTCCTCGCCCGGGGACAGTGGATACGAGCAGTACTTC	CASSSSPGDSGYEQYF
15	TRBV6-6	NA	NA	TRBJ1-1	TGTGCCAGCAGTTACGGCCGCAGGGCGAACACTGAAGCTTTCTTT	CASSYGRRANTEAFF
15	TRBV6-6	TRBD1	NA	TRBJ1-2	TGTGCCAGCACCCGGACAGGGGTGGAGAGGCATGGCTACACCTTC	CASTRTGVERHGYTF
14	TRBV6-5	NA	NA	TRBJ1-5	TGTGCCAGCAGTTTTGGGGGGGCTGGACAGCCCCAGCATTTT	CASSFGGAGQPQHF
15	TRBV10-3	TRBD1	once	TRBJ1-3	TGTGCCATCGGGACAGGAATGAGCTCTGGAAACACCATATATTTT	CAIGTGMSSGNTIYF
13	TRBV4-1	TRBD1	NA	TRBJ1-2	TGCGCCAGCAGCCCAATACAGGGGGATGGCTACACCTTC	CASSPIQGDGYTF
12	TRBV6-6	NA	NA	TRBJ2-2	TGTGCCAGCAGCATTTTAGTCGGGGAGCTGTTTTTT	CASSILVGELFF
14	TRBV6-6	NA	NA	TRBJ2-2	TGTGCCAGCAGCCTACAGGGATACACCGGGGAGCTGTTTTTT	CASSLQGYTGELFF
16	TRBV5-1	TRBD1	NA	TRBJ1-1	TGCGCCAGCAGCCCCCGGGACAGGGGTCTGAACACTGAAGCTTTCTTT	CASSPRDRGLNTEAFF
16	TRBV5-1	TRBD2	NA	TRBJ2-7	TGCGCCAGCAGACCAGCGGGGGGCTCCAGCTCCTACGAGCAGTACTTC	CASRPAGGSSSYEQYF
16	TRBV5-4	TRBD1	NA	TRBJ1-2	TGTGCCAGCAGCGACCGGGACAGGGGAGGACTTGATGGCTACACCTTC	CASSDRDRGGLDGYTF
17	TRBV6-1	NA	NA	TRBJ2-1	TGTGCCAGCAGTGACGGCGGGGCCCACAGGGGAGGTAATGAGCAGTTCTTC	CASSDGGAHRGGNEQFF
13	TRBV7-9	NA	NA	TRBJ2-5	TGTGCCAGCTTAGAAAGAGGCCGAGAGACCCAGTACTTC	CASLERGRETQYF
13	TRBV2	TRBD1	NA	TRBJ2-7	TGTGCCAGCAGTGAAGTCAGGGGGCACGAGCAGTACTTC	CASSEVRGHEQYF
16	TRBV7-2	TRBD1	NA	TRBJ1-5	TGTGCCAGCAGCTTAAAGGCAGGGGGTGGCAATCAGCCCCAGCATTTT	CASSLKAGGGNQPQHF
14	TRBV5-1	TRBD1	once	TRBJ1-1	TGCGCCAGCAGCTGGGACAGCCATAACACTGAAGCTTTCTTT	CASSWDSHNTEAFF
18	TRBV9	TRBD2	NA	TRBJ2-7	TGTGCCAGCAGCGTAGGCGTACTAGCGGGGGGTAGCGATGTCGAGCAGTACTTC	CASSVGVLAGGSDVEQYF
14	TRBV25-1	NA	NA	TRBJ1-1	TGTGCCAGCAGTGAGTACAGGTCGGGCACTGAAGCTTTCTTT	CASSEYRSGTEAFF